A single sample gave rise to the 14 T cell receptor beta chains below, sequenced in a study of PD-1 blockade in classical Hodgkin lymphoma. Every patient relapsed after autologous stem cell transplantation, and brentuximab vedotin exposure varied. The protocol was immunoSEQ multiplex PCR, while the TCRdb copy is restricted to in-frame clones and leaves out a portion. The sample has some 96,000 clones, approximately 92% seen once. The starting material was peripheral blood mononuclear cells (PBMCs), obtained at baseline. The receptor set was obtained from a human donor with classical Hodgkin lymphoma.

J is TRBJ2-3 and V is TRBV5-1; 11 bases are shared with TRBD2. With V trimmed by 4 bases and J by 7 bases, 14 bases remained unmatched. The germline V gene encodes CDR1 SGHRS and CDR2 YFSETQ. This CDR3 spans 17 amino acids. CDR3 amino acids: CASSHLRTSGRLNTQYF. The CDR3 DNA is TGCGCCAGCAGCCACCTCCGGACTAGCGGGCGATTGAATACGCAGTATTTT. Variable domain in full (rest from reference TRBV5-1 and TRBJ2-3): KAGVTQTPRYLIKTRGQQVTLSCSPISGHRSVSWYQQTPGQGLQFLFEYFSETQRNKGNFPGRFSGRQFSNSRSEMNVSTLELGDSALYLCASSHLRTSGRLNTQYFGPGTRLTVL.

The chain is built from TRBV11-3 and TRBJ2-5, with 11 bases lining up with TRBD2. V was clipped by 4 bases and J by 0 bases; unmatched bases: 4. The CDR3 contains 16 residues. CDR1 SGHNT and CDR2 YENEEA come from the germline V gene. The CDR3 region is CASSSSSGRYQETQYF. For the CDR3, the DNA is TGTGCCAGCAGCTCCTCTAGCGGGAGGTACCAAGAGACCCAGTACTTC.

J is TRBJ1-5 and V is TRBV7-2, with D hard to call. Looked up from germline, CDR1 is SGHTA and CDR2 is FQGNSA. There are 14 residues in the CDR3. V was cut by 5 bases and J by 5 bases, with 13 bases left in between. CDR3 sequence reads: CASSRIILDQPQHF. CDR3 nucleotides: TGTGCCAGCAGCCGCATAATTCTCGATCAGCCCCAGCATTTT. Complete variable domain (other parts from reference TRBV7-2 and TRBJ1-5): GAGVSQSPSNKVTEKGKDVELRCDPISGHTALYWYRQSLGQGLEFLIYFQGNSAPDKSGLPSDRFSAERTGGSVSTLTIQRTQQEDSAVYLCASSRIILDQPQHFGDGTRLSIL.

Only one count was recorded for this clone. CDR3 region: CASSSSRVSGGRTDTQYF. The CDR3 DNA reads TGTGCCAGCAGCAGCTCCCGGGTTAGCGGGGGACGCACAGATACGCAGTATTTT. The genes are TRBV2 and TRBJ2-3; the match to TRBD2 covers 9 bases. The CDR3 length is 18 residues. Germline lookup yields CDR1 SNHLY and CDR2 FYNNEI. The junction had 14 bases not matched to a gene; V was cut back by 6 bases and J by 1 base.

The chain is built from TRBV19 and TRBJ2-7; 13 nucleotides align to TRBD2. CDR3 size: 16 residues. Germline V lookup: CDR1 LNHDA, CDR2 SQIVND (reference sequence). V was clipped by 1 base and J by 2 bases; unmatched bases: 2. The chain's CDR3 is CASSIGGTSGTYEQYF. The CDR3 DNA reads TGTGCCAGTAGTATAGGGGGGACTAGCGGGACCTACGAGCAGTACTTC. The variable domain in full, with the rest retrieved from reference TRBV19 and TRBJ2-7, is DGGITQSPKYLFRKEGQNVTLSCEQNLNHDAMYWYRQDPGQGLRLIYYSQIVNDFQKGDIAEGYSVSREKKESFPLTVTSAQKNPTAFYLCASSIGGTSGTYEQYFGPGTRLTVT.

V is TRBV5-4 and J is TRBJ2-3, with TRBD2 identical over 10 bases. V dropped 2 bases and J dropped 2; count of bases not matched to a gene: 2. The CDR3 is 15 residues long. Per germline, CDR1 SGHNT and CDR2 YYREEE (reference sequence). CDR3 DNA: TGTGCCAGCAGCTTTGGACTAGCGGCCACAGATACGCAGTATTTT. As protein: CASSFGLAATDTQYF.

The V gene is TRBV19, the J gene TRBJ2-3; 7 bases align to TRBD2. Per germline, CDR1 LNHDA and CDR2 SQIVND (reference sequence). CDR3 length equals 13 residues. J gave up 6 bases and V 3 bases, and 3 bases lay outside the gene matches. Here the CDR3 DNA reads TGTGCCAGTAGTATCCCCGGGGGGGATACGCAGTATTTT. It yields the protein CASSIPGGDTQYF.

This clone was recorded once. The J gene is TRBJ1-3, the V gene TRBV25-1, with D maybe TRBD1 (5 bases). Trimming removed 4 bases from V and 3 bases from J, with 13 bases in between. Germline assignment: CDR1 MGHDK and CDR2 SYGVNS. The CDR3 length is 15 residues. The CDR3 DNA sequence: TGTGCCAGCAGTGGGGGGAAGGTCGGTGGAAACACCATATATTTT. Translating it yields CASSGGKVGGNTIYF.

This chain joins TRBV7-9 and TRBJ2-1, with no clear D. Deletions cut 2 bases from V and 10 bases from J, with 9 bases between. The CDR3 runs to 12 residues. Looked up from germline, CDR1 is SEHNR and CDR2 is FQNEAQ (reference sequence). The CDR3 protein is CASSLLTWEQFF. In DNA form, the CDR3 reads TGTGCCAGCAGCTTACTTACCTGGGAGCAGTTCTTC.

The rearrangement uses TRBV19 and TRBJ2-1, with D perhaps TRBD2 (7 bases). V shed 7 bases and J shed 9 bases, with 16 bases lying between them. The CDR3 has 13 residues. CDR1 and CDR2 from the germline V gene are LNHDA and SQIVND (reference sequence). CDR3 protein: CASKGQGRGEQFF. The CDR3 DNA reads TGTGCCAGTAAGGGTCAGGGGAGGGGTGAGCAGTTCTTC. Looking up the rest from reference TRBV19 and TRBJ2-1 gives the full variable domain: DGGITQSPKYLFRKEGQNVTLSCEQNLNHDAMYWYRQDPGQGLRLIYYSQIVNDFQKGDIAEGYSVSREKKESFPLTVTSAQKNPTAFYLCASKGQGRGEQFFGPGTRLTVL.

J is TRBJ2-7 and V is TRBV29-1; 7 positions match TRBD1. With V trimmed by 1 base and J by 4 bases, 10 bases remained unmatched. There are 15 residues in the CDR3. The germline V gene has CDR1 SQVTM and CDR2 ANQGSEA. For the CDR3, the DNA is TGCAGCGTTGAAGCCGGGACAGACAACATTTACGAGCAGTACTTC. It yields the protein CSVEAGTDNIYEQYF.

The chain combines TRBV7-3 with TRBJ2-5; 7 positions match TRBD1. With 0 bases clipped from V and 1 base from J, the junction kept 11 bases outside the gene matches. This CDR3 comprises 18 residues. Germline V CDR1 and CDR2: SGHTA, FQGTGA. The chain's CDR3 is CASSLTSSVRGSQETQYF. In nucleotides, the CDR3 is TGTGCCAGCAGCTTAACTTCATCGGTCAGGGGGTCCCAAGAGACCCAGTACTTC.

The V call is TRBV5-3, the J call TRBJ1-2; perhaps TRBD1 as D (5 bases). TRBV5-3 is noted as an ORF with a role that remains uncertain. This CDR3 has 13 residues. With 4 bases removed from V and 9 bases from J, the gap between germline ends came to 16 bases. CDR3 loop: CARSQPRGVSYTF. Here the CDR3 DNA reads TGTGCCAGAAGCCAACCTAGGGGCGTTAGCTACACCTTC.

V and J are TRBV2 and TRBJ2-2, with D tentatively TRBD1 or TRBD2 (6 bases each). The CDR3 extends over 18 amino acids. The germline V and J ends were trimmed by 0 bases and 6 bases, with 20 bases remaining between them. CDR1 and CDR2 (germline): SNHLY, FYNNEI. The CDR3, as DNA: TGTGCCAGCAGTGAAGCGGTACCGGGGGCGAGATCGGCCGGGGAGCTGTTTTTT. Amino acids: CASSEAVPGARSAGELFF.